This T cell receptor beta chain emerged from a study of PD-1 blockade in classical Hodgkin lymphoma. Regarding the study as a whole: Relapsed/refractory patients reportedly had the lowest baseline TCR diversity, below newly diagnosed patients, who were below healthy donors. The CD4+ diversity rise by C4D1 was clearest in complete responders.

Every patient was affected by relapse after autologous stem cell transplantation, while exposure to brentuximab vedotin was not uniform. Repertoires were generated with immunoSEQ multiplex PCR, while TCRdb's copy carries only in-frame clones and drops some. The sample includes about 30,000 clones, 55% to 75% seen only once; the top ten take over 12%. V was clipped by 4 bases and J by 7 bases; unmatched bases: 15. The CDR3 consists of 16 residues. CDR1 and CDR2 (germline): SGDLS, YYNGEE. This clone was counted only a few times. Antigen specificity is unknown. This TCR came from a human donor with classical Hodgkin lymphoma. The chain links TRBV9 to TRBJ1-2; TRBD1 matches at 8 bases. The material sequenced was peripheral blood mononuclear cells (PBMCs), taken before the second cycle of nivolumab. DNA of the CDR3: TGTGCCAGCAGCCCCCAGGGACAGGCCATGGCCAGTGGCTACACCTTC. Protein sequence: CASSPQGQAMASGYTF.